Presented here are 5 T cell receptor beta chains from one specimen sequenced in a study of radiation and T cells in renal cell carcinoma. The repertoire was sequenced with immunoSEQ multiplex PCR; TCRdb's copy has only in-frame clones and lacks some. The table lists 120,000 to 150,000 clones, 88% of them singletons. Noted time point: baseline pretreatment blood. Treatment in this sample: 15 Gy SBRT to primary tumor, nephrectomy 4 weeks later. The source was blood, collected from a patient whose treatment included radiotherapy and nephrectomy. These receptors were obtained from a woman aged 70-85 years with renal cell carcinoma.

The CDR3 loop reads CASSLGGPLTEAFF. The CDR3 coding sequence is TGTGCCAGCAGCTTAGGGGGGCCTCTCACTGAAGCTTTCTTT. The chain recombines TRBV7-2 with TRBJ1-1; D may be TRBD1 (6 bases). The V end lost 1 base, the J end lost 4 bases, and 10 bases lay between the germline ends. The CDR3 is 14 amino acids. Germline V gives CDR1 SGHTA, CDR2 FQGNSA.

V gene TRBV27 combines with J gene TRBJ2-1; tentative D call: TRBD1 (8 bases). Trimming shortened V by 5 bases and J by 3 bases, and 23 bases separated the two germline ends. CDR1 is MNHEY and CDR2 is SMNVEV in the germline V gene (reference sequence). The CDR3 extends over 18 amino acids. The CDR3 region has the DNA TGTGCCAGCAGTAACCAGGGGGCCTGGCGGGGGAACTACAATGAGCAGTTCTTC. This sequence encodes CASSNQGAWRGNYNEQFF.

The chain has TRBV7-8 and TRBJ2-7, with D possibly TRBD2 on 5 matching bases. This CDR3 region has 14 residues. V lost 0 bases, J lost 5 bases, and 11 bases lay in between. Germline CDR1 and CDR2: SGHVS and FQNEAQ. In DNA, the CDR3 is TGTGCCAGCAGCTTAGCGACGGGGTCCGACGAGCAGTACTTC. This gives the protein CASSLATGSDEQYF.

The chain couples TRBV7-2 to TRBJ2-6; the D is unclear. Trimming stripped 2 bases from V and 0 bases from J, with 8 bases between. The CDR3 is made up of 16 amino acids. CDR1 and CDR2 (germline): SGHTA, FQGNSA. The CDR3 region is CASSLTGHSGANVLTF. The CDR3 bases are TGTGCCAGCAGCTTAACCGGGCACTCTGGGGCCAACGTCCTGACTTTC.

The CDR3 DNA reads as TGTGCCAGCAGCTTAGTGGCAGGGCCTACAGATACGCAGTATTTT. It is translated as CASSLVAGPTDTQYF. This chain uses TRBV7-9 with TRBJ2-3, with a tentative D call TRBD1 (5 bases). The CDR3 length is 15 residues. The germline V gene has CDR1 SEHNR and CDR2 FQNEAQ (reference sequence). The ends were cut back, 1 base at V and 3 bases at J, with 11 bases in the middle.